A selection of T cell receptor beta chains follows, all from one sample in a study of T cell repertoires in aging, cancer and after chemotherapy. TCRdb reprocessed the multiplex PCR reads via MiXCR and lists one record per CDR3 protein. The sample lists 10,000 to 15,000 distinct CDR3 sequences; about 40% were seen once. Input material: blood. The source of these receptors is a human donor in good health. The donor label of this sample is uncertain. The CDR3 runs from the conserved cysteine through the conserved F or W. Fields, in order: D gene, V gene, J gene, clone size, CDR3 protein, CDR3 DNA. The D gene is left open where the match is weak. Expanded clones are given a class, and other clones once, few, many or no size at all.

D: .; V: TRBV11-1; J: TRBJ2-5; size: .; CDR3: CASSSHAESSETQYF; DNA: TGTGCCAGCAGCTCGCATGCGGAATCATCAGAGACCCAGTACTTC
D: .; V: TRBV6-2/TRBV6-3; J: TRBJ2-7; size: .; CDR3: CASGQFPTYEQYF; DNA: TGTGCCAGCGGACAGTTTCCTACCTACGAGCAGTACTTC
D: .; V: TRBV27; J: TRBJ2-1; size: once; CDR3: CASSLGSGPFHEQFF; DNA: TGTGCCAGCAGTTTAGGTAGCGGACCTTTTCATGAGCAGTTCTTT
D: .; V: TRBV18; J: TRBJ1-3; size: .; CDR3: CASSPIRQDLTGNTIYF; DNA: TGTGCCAGCTCACCCATACGACAGGATCTGACTGGAAACACCATATATTTT
D: .; V: TRBV29-1; J: TRBJ1-4; size: medium-sized; CDR3: CSVEAGANEKLFF; DNA: TGCAGCGTTGAGGCAGGGGCTAATGAAAAACTGTTTTTT
D: TRBD2; V: TRBV15; J: TRBJ2-2; size: once; CDR3: CATSRAMGGPSGELFF; DNA: TGTGCCACCAGCAGAGCGATGGGAGGGCCCAGCGGGGAGCTGTTTTTT
D: TRBD2; V: TRBV10-2; J: TRBJ2-5; size: .; CDR3: CASAAGEAQETQYF; DNA: TGCGCCAGCGCAGCGGGAGAGGCCCAAGAGACCCAGTACTTC
D: TRBD2; V: TRBV7-2; J: TRBJ2-5; size: .; CDR3: CASSSRLAGIRETQYF; DNA: TGTGCCAGCAGCTCTAGACTAGCGGGGATCCGGGAGACCCAGTACTTC
D: .; V: TRBV12-3/TRBV12-4; J: TRBJ2-3; size: few; CDR3: CASSLGLTGGPGHTDTQYF; DNA: TGTGCCAGCAGTTTAGGGCTAACGGGGGGCCCGGGGCACACAGATACGCAGTATTTT
D: .; V: TRBV30; J: TRBJ2-7; size: few; CDR3: CAWGGTATYEQYF; DNA: TGTGCCTGGGGGGGGACAGCAACCTACGAGCAGTACTTC
D: TRBD1; V: TRBV6-1; J: TRBJ2-3; size: few; CDR3: CASSRSGGHGDTQYF; DNA: TGTGCCAGCAGCAGGTCAGGGGGACATGGAGATACGCAGTATTTT
D: .; V: TRBV10-3; J: TRBJ1-6; size: .; CDR3: CAISEGGHNSPLHF; DNA: TGTGCCATCAGTGAGGGGGGGCATAATTCACCCCTCCACTTT
D: .; V: TRBV7-9; J: TRBJ2-7; size: .; CDR3: CASSGPRGTAYEQYF; DNA: TGTGCCAGTAGCGGACCACGCGGGACAGCTTACGAGCAGTACTTC
D: TRBD1; V: TRBV19; J: TRBJ1-4; size: few; CDR3: CASSIGTGETILEKLFF; DNA: TGTGCCAGTAGTATAGGGACAGGGGAGACTATTTTGGAAAAACTGTTTTTT
D: TRBD1; V: TRBV5-5; J: TRBJ1-1; size: .; CDR3: CASSLVGQGNTEAFF; DNA: TGTGCCAGCAGCTTGGTGGGACAGGGGAACACTGAAGCTTTCTTT
D: .; V: TRBV11-3; J: TRBJ1-2; size: .; CDR3: CASSFMGYGYTF; DNA: TGTGCCAGCAGCTTTATGGGTTACGGCTACACCTTC
D: TRBD1; V: TRBV12-3/TRBV12-4; J: TRBJ1-2; size: .; CDR3: CASSVPGTGAYGYTF; DNA: TGTGCCAGCAGTGTTCCCGGGACAGGTGCCTATGGCTACACCTTC
D: .; V: TRBV11-2; J: TRBJ1-5; size: .; CDR3: CASSSTHSNQPQHF; DNA: TGTGCCAGCAGCTCGACACATAGCAATCAGCCCCAGCATTTT
D: .; V: TRBV15; J: TRBJ2-7; size: few; CDR3: CATSPGTESYEQYF; DNA: TGTGCCACCAGCCCCGGGACCGAGAGCTACGAGCAGTACTTC
D: .; V: TRBV6-5; J: TRBJ2-5; size: medium-sized; CDR3: CASRPTGLETQYF; DNA: TGTGCCAGCAGGCCTACAGGGTTAGAGACCCAGTACTTC
D: .; V: TRBV6-2/TRBV6-3; J: TRBJ2-5; size: .; CDR3: CASSYGAKETQYF; DNA: TGTGCCAGCAGTTATGGCGCAAAGGAGACCCAGTACTTC
D: TRBD2; V: TRBV7-6; J: TRBJ2-1; size: medium-sized; CDR3: CASSLAVAGFYNEQFF; DNA: TGTGCCAGCAGCTTAGCGGTAGCGGGATTCTACAATGAGCAGTTCTTC
D: .; V: TRBV5-1; J: TRBJ2-2; size: .; CDR3: CASNPTGPNTGELFF; DNA: TGCGCCAGCAACCCGACGGGTCCTAACACCGGGGAGCTGTTTTTT
D: .; V: TRBV18; J: TRBJ2-4; size: .; CDR3: CASSLDGAGSGNIQYF; DNA: TGTGCCAGCTCACTCGACGGGGCGGGAAGCGGAAACATTCAGTACTTC
D: .; V: TRBV19; J: TRBJ1-5; size: .; CDR3: CASSISLNQPQHF; DNA: TGTGCCAGTAGTATCAGTCTCAATCAGCCCCAGCATTTT
D: .; V: TRBV10-3; J: TRBJ2-7; size: .; CDR3: CAISDAYEQYF; DNA: TGTGCCATCAGTGACGCCTACGAGCAGTACTTC
D: .; V: TRBV19; J: TRBJ2-2; size: .; CDR3: CASSIGGAGGAGELFF; DNA: TGTGCCAGTAGTATAGGCGGGGCAGGAGGGGCCGGGGAGCTGTTTTTT
D: .; V: TRBV13; J: TRBJ2-1; size: .; CDR3: CASSPQRVFLNEQFF; DNA: TGTGCCAGCAGCCCCCAGCGGGTGTTCCTGAATGAGCAGTTCTTC
D: TRBD2; V: TRBV6-6; J: TRBJ2-2; size: few; CDR3: CASSGGGVDTGELFF; DNA: TGTGCCAGCAGCGGCGGGGGGGTGGACACCGGGGAGCTGTTTTTT
D: .; V: TRBV30; J: TRBJ1-5; size: few; CDR3: CAWSVGGAGQPQHF; DNA: TGTGCCTGGAGTGTAGGGGGGGCAGGTCAGCCCCAGCATTTT